Sequencing of this T cell receptor beta chain was carried out in a study of shared clonotypes between healthy human individuals. Whole-study context: Three plates each covered CD4 naive and memory; CD8 naive two, CD8 memory one.

Findings and caveats of the study: Clonotypes not shared had lower generation probabilities than those common to all four donors.

Germline CDR1 reads SGHRS; CDR2 reads YFSETQ. The ends were cut back, 4 bases at V and 4 bases at J, with 18 bases in the middle. This CDR3 is 15 amino acids long. CD45RO-negative, CCR7-positively selected cells formed the naive CD8 fraction, excluding terminally differentiated effector memory CD45RA+ cells. Replicate sorted-subset PCRs were loaded with 150 to 250 ng DNA, about 31,000 T cell genomes. TCRdb's table, derived via immunoSEQ multiplex PCR, lists solely in-frame clones and lacks some. Among 2 million to 2.5 million clones listed, about 95% were seen once. Points on this clone: The antigen is undetermined.

The material sequenced was naive CD8+ T cells sorted from blood. The chain joins TRBV5-1 to TRBJ2-7; TRBD2 is a possible D gene (5 bases). This receptor was taken from a man aged 18 to 30 in good health. The CDR3 DNA reads TGCGCCAGCAGCCCTGGCCACGGAGGTGGGTACGAGCAGTACTTC. This sequence encodes CASSPGHGGGYEQYF.